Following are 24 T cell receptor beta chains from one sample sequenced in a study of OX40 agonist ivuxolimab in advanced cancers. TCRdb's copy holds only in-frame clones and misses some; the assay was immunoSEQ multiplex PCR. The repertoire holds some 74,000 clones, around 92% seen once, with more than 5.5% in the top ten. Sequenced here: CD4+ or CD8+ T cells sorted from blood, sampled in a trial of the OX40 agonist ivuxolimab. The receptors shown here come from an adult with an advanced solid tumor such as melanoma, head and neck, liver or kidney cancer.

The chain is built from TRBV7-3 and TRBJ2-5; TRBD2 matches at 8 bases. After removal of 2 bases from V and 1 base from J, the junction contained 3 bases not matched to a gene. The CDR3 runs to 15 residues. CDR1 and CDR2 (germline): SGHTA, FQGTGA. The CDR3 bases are TGTGCCAGCAGCTTATTAGCGGGGACCCAAGAGACCCAGTACTTC. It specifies CASSLLAGTQETQYF.

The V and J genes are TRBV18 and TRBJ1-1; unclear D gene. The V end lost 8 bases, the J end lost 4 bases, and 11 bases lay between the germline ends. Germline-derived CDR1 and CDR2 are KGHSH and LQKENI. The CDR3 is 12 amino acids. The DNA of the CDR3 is TGTGCCAGCGGAAGTAAGGTCACTGAAGCTTTCTTT. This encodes CASGSKVTEAFF.

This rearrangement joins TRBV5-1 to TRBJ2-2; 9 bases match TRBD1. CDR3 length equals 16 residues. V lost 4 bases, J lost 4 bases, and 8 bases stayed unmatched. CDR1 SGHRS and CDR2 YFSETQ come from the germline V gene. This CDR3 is CASSLPGQGITGELFF. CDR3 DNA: TGCGCCAGCAGCCTACCGGGACAGGGAATCACCGGGGAGCTGTTTTTT.

CDR3 coding DNA: TGTGCCTGGGGATATTCTCGGGGGGCCAAAAACATTCAGTACTTC. Protein: CAWGYSRGAKNIQYF. The V and J genes are TRBV30 and TRBJ2-4; perhaps TRBD2 as D (6 bases). Trimming removed 5 bases from V and 1 base from J, with 15 bases in between. The CDR3 totals 15 residues. The germline gives CDR1 GTSNPN, CDR2 SVGIG (reference sequence).

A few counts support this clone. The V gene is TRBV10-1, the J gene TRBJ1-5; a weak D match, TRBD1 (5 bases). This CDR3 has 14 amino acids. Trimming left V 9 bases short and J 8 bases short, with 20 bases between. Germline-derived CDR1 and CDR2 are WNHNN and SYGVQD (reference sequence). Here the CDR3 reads CARGPLGEDKPQHF. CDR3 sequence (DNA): TGCGCCAGGGGTCCCCTGGGGGAAGATAAGCCCCAGCATTTT.

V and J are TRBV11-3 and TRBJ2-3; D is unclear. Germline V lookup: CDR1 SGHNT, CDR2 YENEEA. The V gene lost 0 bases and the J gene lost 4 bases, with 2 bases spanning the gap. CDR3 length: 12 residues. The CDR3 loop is CASSLDSDTQYF. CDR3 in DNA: TGTGCCAGCAGCTTAGATTCAGATACGCAGTATTTT.

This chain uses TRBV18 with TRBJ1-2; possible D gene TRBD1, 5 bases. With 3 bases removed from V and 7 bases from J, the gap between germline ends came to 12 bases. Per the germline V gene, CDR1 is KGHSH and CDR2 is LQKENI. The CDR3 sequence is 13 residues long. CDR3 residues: CASSPLGGIGYTF. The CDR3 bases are TGTGCCAGCTCACCGCTTGGGGGGATTGGCTACACCTTC. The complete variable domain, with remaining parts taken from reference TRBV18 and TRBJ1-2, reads NAGVMQNPRHLVRRRGQEARLRCSPMKGHSHVYWYRQLPEEGLKFMVYLQKENIIDESGMPKERFSAEFPKEGPSILRIQQVVRGDSAAYFCASSPLGGIGYTFGSGTRLTVV.

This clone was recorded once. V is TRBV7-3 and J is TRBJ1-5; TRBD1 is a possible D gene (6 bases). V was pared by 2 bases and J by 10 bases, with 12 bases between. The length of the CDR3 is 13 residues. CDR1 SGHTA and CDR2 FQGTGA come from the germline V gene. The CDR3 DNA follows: TGTGCCAGCAGCTTAGGGAAGGGGGGACCCCAGCATTTT. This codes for CASSLGKGGPQHF. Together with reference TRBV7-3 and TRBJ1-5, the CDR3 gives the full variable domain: GAGVSQTPSNKVTEKGKYVELRCDPISGHTALYWYRQSLGQGPEFLIYFQGTGAADDSGLPNDRFFAVRPEGSVSTLKIQRTERGDSAVYLCASSLGKGGPQHFGDGTRLSIL.

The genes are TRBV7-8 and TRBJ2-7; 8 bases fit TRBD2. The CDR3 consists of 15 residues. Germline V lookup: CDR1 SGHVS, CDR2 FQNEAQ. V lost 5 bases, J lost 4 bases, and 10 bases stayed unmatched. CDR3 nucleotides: TGTGCCAGCAGCCCTGGGGTAGCGGGGATTTACGAGCAGTACTTC. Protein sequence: CASSPGVAGIYEQYF. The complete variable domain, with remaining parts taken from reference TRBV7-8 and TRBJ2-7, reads GAGVSQSPRYKVAKRGQDVALRCDPISGHVSLFWYQQALGQGPEFLTYFQNEAQLDKSGLPSDRFFAERPEGSVSTLKIQRTQQEDSAVYLCASSPGVAGIYEQYFGPGTRLTVT.

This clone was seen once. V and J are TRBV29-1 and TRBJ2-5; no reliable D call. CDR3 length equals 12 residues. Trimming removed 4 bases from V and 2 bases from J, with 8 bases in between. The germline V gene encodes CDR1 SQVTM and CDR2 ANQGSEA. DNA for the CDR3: TGCAGCGTTGGCGAGAGACAAGAGACCCAGTACTTC. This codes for CSVGERQETQYF. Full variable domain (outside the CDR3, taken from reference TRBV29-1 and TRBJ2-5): SAVISQKPSRDICQRGTSLTIQCQVDSQVTMMFWYRQQPGQSLTLIATANQGSEATYESGFVIDKFPISRPNLTFSTLTVSNMSPEDSSIYLCSVGERQETQYFGPGTRLLVL.

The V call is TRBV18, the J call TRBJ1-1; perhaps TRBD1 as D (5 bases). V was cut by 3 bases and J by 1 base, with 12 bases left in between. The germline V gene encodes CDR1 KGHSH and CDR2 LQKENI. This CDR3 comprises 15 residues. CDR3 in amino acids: CASSPRDVRNTEAFF. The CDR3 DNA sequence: TGTGCCAGCTCACCCCGGGACGTAAGGAACACTGAAGCTTTCTTT.

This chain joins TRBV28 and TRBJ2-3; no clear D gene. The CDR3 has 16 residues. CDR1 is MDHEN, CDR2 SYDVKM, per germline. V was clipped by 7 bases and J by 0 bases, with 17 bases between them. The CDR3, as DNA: TGTGCCAGCATACCTCCTACCTGGCAGAGCACAGATACGCAGTATTTT. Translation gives CASIPPTWQSTDTQYF.

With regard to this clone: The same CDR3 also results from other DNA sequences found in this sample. CDR3 DNA: TGCAGCGTTGGTAGGGGGGGAGCGACAGATACGCAGTATTTT. Translated: CSVGRGGATDTQYF. This chain joins TRBV29-1 and TRBJ2-3, with D perhaps TRBD2 (7 bases). The V gene lost 4 bases and the J gene lost 3 bases, with 14 bases spanning the gap. This CDR3 comprises 14 residues. CDR1 and CDR2 (germline): SQVTM, ANQGSEA.

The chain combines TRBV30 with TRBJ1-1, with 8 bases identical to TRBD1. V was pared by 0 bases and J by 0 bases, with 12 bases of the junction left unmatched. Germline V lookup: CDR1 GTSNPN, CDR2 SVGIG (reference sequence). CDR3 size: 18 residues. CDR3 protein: CAWSVFGTGSLMNTEAFF. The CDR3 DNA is TGTGCCTGGAGTGTATTCGGGACAGGATCCCTAATGAACACTGAAGCTTTCTTT.

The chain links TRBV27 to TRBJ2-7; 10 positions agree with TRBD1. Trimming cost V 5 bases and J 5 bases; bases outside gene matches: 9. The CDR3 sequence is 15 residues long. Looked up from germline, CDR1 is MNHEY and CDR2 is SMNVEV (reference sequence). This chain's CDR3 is CASSLFGQGVNEQYF. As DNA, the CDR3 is TGTGCCAGCAGTCTGTTCGGACAGGGGGTCAACGAGCAGTACTTC.

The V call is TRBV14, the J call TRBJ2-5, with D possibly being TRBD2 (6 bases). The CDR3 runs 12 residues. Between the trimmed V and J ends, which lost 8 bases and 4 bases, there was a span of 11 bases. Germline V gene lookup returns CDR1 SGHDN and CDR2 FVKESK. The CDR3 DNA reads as TGTGCCAGCGCGGGAAGGGGAGAGACCCAGTACTTC. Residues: CASAGRGETQYF.

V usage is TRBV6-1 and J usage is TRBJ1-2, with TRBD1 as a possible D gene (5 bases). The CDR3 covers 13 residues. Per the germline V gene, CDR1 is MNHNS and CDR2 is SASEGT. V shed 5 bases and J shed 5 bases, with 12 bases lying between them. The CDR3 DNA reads TGTGCCAGCAGTAGGACACCTACGTATGGCTACACCTTC. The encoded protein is CASSRTPTYGYTF.

CDR3: CAWDPGLAVYEQYF. CDR3 coding DNA: TGTGCCTGGGACCCGGGACTAGCGGTCTACGAGCAGTACTTC. The rearrangement uses TRBV30 and TRBJ2-7; the match to TRBD2 covers 11 bases. Germline-derived CDR1 and CDR2 are GTSNPN and SVGIG (reference sequence). The CDR3 has 14 residues. J lost 3 bases, V lost 5 bases, and 6 bases had no gene match.

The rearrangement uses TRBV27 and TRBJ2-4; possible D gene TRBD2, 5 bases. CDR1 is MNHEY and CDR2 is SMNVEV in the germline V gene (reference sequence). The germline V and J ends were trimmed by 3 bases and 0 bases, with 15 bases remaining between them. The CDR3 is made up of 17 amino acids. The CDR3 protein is CASSFSSERGAKNIQYF. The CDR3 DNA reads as TGTGCCAGCAGTTTTAGTTCGGAACGGGGAGCCAAAAACATTCAGTACTTC.

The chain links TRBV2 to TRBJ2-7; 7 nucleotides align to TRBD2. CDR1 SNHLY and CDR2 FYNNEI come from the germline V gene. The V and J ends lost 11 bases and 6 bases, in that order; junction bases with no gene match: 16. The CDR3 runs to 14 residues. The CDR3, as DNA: TGTGCCGGAACCAGGGAGGGGACTATGGGCGAGCAGTACTTC. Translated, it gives CAGTREGTMGEQYF.

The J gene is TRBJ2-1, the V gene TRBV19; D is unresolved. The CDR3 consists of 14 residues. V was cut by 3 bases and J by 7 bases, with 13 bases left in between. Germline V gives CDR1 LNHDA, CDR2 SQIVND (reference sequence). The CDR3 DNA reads TGTGCCAGTAGTATCCCGGACCCGCAGAATGAGCAGTTCTTC. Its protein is CASSIPDPQNEQFF.

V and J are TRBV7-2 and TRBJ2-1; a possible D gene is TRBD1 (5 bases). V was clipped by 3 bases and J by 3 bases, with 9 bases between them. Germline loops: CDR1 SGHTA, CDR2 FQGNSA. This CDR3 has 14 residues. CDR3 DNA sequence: TGTGCCAGCAGCTTGGGCAGGGTCTACAATGAGCAGTTCTTC. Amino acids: CASSLGRVYNEQFF.

The CDR3 loop reads CAITAGGQGAYEQYF. CDR3 in DNA: TGTGCCATTACGGCCGGGGGACAGGGGGCTTACGAGCAGTACTTC. The chain is built from TRBV28 and TRBJ2-7; the match to TRBD1 covers 12 bases. Germline V lookup: CDR1 MDHEN, CDR2 SYDVKM. CDR3 size: 15 residues. J lost 4 bases, V lost 10 bases, and 11 bases had no gene match. The full variable domain, its missing parts supplied by reference TRBV28 and TRBJ2-7, is DVKVTQSSRYLVKRTGEKVFLECVQDMDHENMFWYRQDPGLGLRLIYFSYDVKMKEKGDIPEGYSVSREKKERFSLILESASTNQTSMYLCAITAGGQGAYEQYFGPGTRLTVT.

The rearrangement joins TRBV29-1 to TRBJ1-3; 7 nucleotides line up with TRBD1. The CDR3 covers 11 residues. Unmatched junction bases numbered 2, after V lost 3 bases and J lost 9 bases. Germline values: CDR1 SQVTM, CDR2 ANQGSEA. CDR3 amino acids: CSVEEGATIYF. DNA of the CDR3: TGCAGCGTTGAGGAGGGGGCCACCATATATTTT.